This T cell receptor beta chain was identified in a study of T cells in Graves' hyperthyroidism and ophthalmopathy. TCR beta CDR3 regions were amplified from RNA. During a first-round RT-PCR of the TCR CDR3, the HTBI primer set was used. TCRdb re-derived calls from the multiplex PCR reads in MiXCR, one entry per CDR3 protein. There are 600,000 to 700,000 distinct CDR3 sequences in the sample; 40% to 55% occur only once, and roughly 6.5% lies in the top ten. Remarks on this clonotype: Its cognate antigen is unknown.

The CDR3 totals 14 residues. CDR1 is DFQATT and CDR2 is SNEGSKA in the germline V gene (reference sequence). Diagnosing involved the use of clinical symptoms, serum thyroxine and TRAb, thyroid ultrasound and orbital computed tomography. Regarding the study as a whole: It was a median 6.5 months before onset that the model predicted ophthalmopathy. Most thyroid clonotypes expanded above 0.001 were also detected in blood. Patients with ophthalmopathy were separated from those with stable hyperthyroidism by a 13 V-J model.

Specimen: peripheral blood or thyroid tissue (not recorded which). The chain combines TRBV20-1 with TRBJ2-5; 14 bases are a match to TRBD2. This clonotype was sampled from an adult man with Graves' disease, either hyperthyroidism or ophthalmopathy (not recorded which). CDR3 sequence (DNA): TGCAGGCCGCGGACTAGCGGGGGGAAAGAGACCCAGTACTTC. Its translation is CRPRTSGGKETQYF.